This T cell receptor beta chain was documented in a study of cytomegalovirus exposure and HLA in healthy donors. The wider study: The roughly 120 validation repertoires and the roughly 680 first-cohort repertoires shared a platform, a later analysis reported. Study-wide findings and caveats: Researchers catalogued over 150 TCR beta chains as cytomegalovirus-associated. Subsequent analysis revealed that first-cohort TCR clusters tended to co-occur in the 120 validation repertoires.

The assay was immunoSEQ multiplex PCR, and TCRdb's table has in-frame clones only and misses some. Found here are 250,000 to 350,000 clones, roughly 89% of them singletons; the top ten hold 0.75% to 0.85%. Regarding this clone: Its specificity is not known.

This receptor was obtained from a woman younger than 30 in good health and CMV-seronegative. The sample consisted of PBMCs.

CDR3 coding DNA: TGCGCCAGCAGCCAAGAACGGAGCGGGAGGGTTTCCTACGAGCAGTACTTC. Translated, it gives CASSQERSGRVSYEQYF. The chain carries TRBV4-1 and TRBJ2-7; TRBD2 matches at 10 bases. Germline loops: CDR1 MGHRA, CDR2 YSYEKL. This CDR3 has 17 residues. With V trimmed by 0 bases and J by 1 base, 6 bases remained unmatched.